The source of this T cell receptor beta chain is a study of blood T cell repertoires in COVID-19. The length of the CDR3 is 15 residues. Looked up from germline, CDR1 is SGHRS and CDR2 is YFSETQ. Trimming took off 2 bases at V and 5 bases at J, with 16 bases between the two ends. Study processing details: Nucleated cell counts were estimated from reference gene primer amplification. TCRdb keeps only in-frame clones here, not all; method: immunoSEQ multiplex PCR. The V and J calls and the clone size are those of that table, but D and trimming were determined from the DNA. This sample has approximately 290,000 clones, with approximately 90% found just once.

The J gene is TRBJ2-5, the V gene TRBV5-1, with a tentative D call TRBD2 (6 bases). This sequence originates from a man between 25 and 39 years old with acute or convalescent COVID-19. The specimen sequenced was peripheral blood. The CDR3 bases are TGCGCCAGCAGCTTCGTGGCGGGACTCCGGGAGACCCAGTACTTC. Residues: CASSFVAGLRETQYF. Full variable domain (missing parts from reference TRBV5-1 and TRBJ2-5): KAGVTQTPRYLIKTRGQQVTLSCSPISGHRSVSWYQQTPGQGLQFLFEYFSETQRNKGNFPGRFSGRQFSNSRSEMNVSTLELGDSALYLCASSFVAGLRETQYFGPGTRLLVL.